This paragraph covers one TCR beta chain sequence. This entry belongs to a study of cytomegalovirus exposure and HLA in healthy donors. Assay: immunoSEQ multiplex PCR; the TCRdb copy retains only in-frame clones and omits some. The profile shows 150,000 to 200,000 clones, around 86% of them singletons. The CDR3 sequence is 15 residues long. J gave up 5 bases and V 5 bases, and 9 bases lay outside the gene matches. CDR1 is MNHEY and CDR2 is SVGAGI in the germline V gene. The sequence came from a young woman in good health and CMV-seronegative. V usage is TRBV6-5 and J usage is TRBJ2-1; 7 nucleotides match TRBD2. The sequenced sample consisted of PBMCs. The CDR3 DNA reads TGTGCCAGCAGTCCCCAGTCGGGGGGTAACAATGAGCAGTTCTTC. Translating it yields CASSPQSGGNNEQFF.